These 20 T cell receptor beta chains came from one sample sequenced in a study of blood T cell repertoires in COVID-19. Generated by immunoSEQ multiplex PCR, the TCRdb table keeps only in-frame clones and is missing some. The repertoire has more than 150,000 clones, roughly three quarters of them found once; the top ten carry about an eighth. Sample: PBMCs or T cells enriched from blood (not recorded which). These receptors came from a man in his 60s who had been exposed to COVID-19.

The table lists this clone with a few counts. The rearrangement links TRBV5-1 to TRBJ2-5, with D unresolved. The germline gives CDR1 SGHRS, CDR2 YFSETQ. The CDR3 length is 11 residues. V lost 5 bases and J 1 base, leaving 3 bases between the germline ends. CDR3 sequence: CASRAQETQYF. CDR3 nucleotides: TGCGCCAGCAGGGCCCAAGAGACCCAGTACTTC.

The V gene is TRBV19, the J gene TRBJ1-5; TRBD1 is a possible D gene (5 bases). The CDR3 loop spans 15 amino acids. CDR1 LNHDA and CDR2 SQIVND come from the germline V gene (reference sequence). The V end was cut by 3 bases, the J end by 9 bases, with 18 bases between. The CDR3 bases are TGTGCCAGTAGTATCGGAGGGGCAGCCACGGGGCCCCAGCATTTT. As protein: CASSIGGAATGPQHF.

The rearrangement uses TRBV19 and TRBJ2-1, with 10 nucleotides matching TRBD2. Trimming at V came to 7 bases and at J to 6 bases, leaving 9 bases not matched to a gene. This CDR3 is 15 amino acids long. Germline values: CDR1 LNHDA, CDR2 SQIVND (reference sequence). CDR3 sequence: CASMGWTSGANEQFF. The CDR3 nucleotides read TGTGCCAGTATGGGATGGACTAGCGGCGCCAATGAGCAGTTCTTC.

In this sample, this clone turned up once. The genes are TRBV24-1 and TRBJ1-1, with TRBD1 identical over 11 bases. CDR1 is KGHDR and CDR2 is SFDVKD in the germline V gene. The CDR3 runs 16 residues. V was pared by 3 bases and J by 5 bases, with 7 bases of the junction left unmatched. CDR3 in amino acids: CATSDTRDRGKTEAFF. The CDR3 region has the DNA TGTGCCACCAGTGATACCCGGGACAGGGGGAAAACTGAAGCTTTCTTT.

This rearrangement joins TRBV28 to TRBJ2-7; 8 bases fit TRBD1. CDR3 length equals 14 residues. CDR1 and CDR2 (germline): MDHEN, SYDVKM. V lost 8 bases to trimming and J lost 2 bases; unmatched junction nucleotides: 8. CDR3 loop: CASATTGAPYEQYF. In DNA, the CDR3 is TGTGCCAGCGCCACGACAGGGGCCCCCTACGAGCAGTACTTC.

This chain uses TRBV18 with TRBJ1-6, with D perhaps TRBD1 (5 bases). Germline loops: CDR1 KGHSH, CDR2 LQKENI. Between the trimmed V and J ends, which lost 5 bases and 7 bases, there was a span of 15 bases. This CDR3 spans 15 amino acids. CDR3 region: CASSSEGTKNSPLHF. CDR3 DNA sequence: TGTGCCAGCTCAAGCGAGGGGACTAAGAATTCACCCCTCCACTTT.

J is TRBJ1-2 and V is TRBV19; TRBD1 is a possible D gene (5 bases). The CDR3 consists of 13 residues. The germline V gene has CDR1 LNHDA and CDR2 SQIVND (reference sequence). Trimming took 4 bases from V and 2 from J, leaving 8 bases between them. In nucleotides, the CDR3 is TGTGCCAGTAGTACGGGGGGGAACTATGGCTACACCTTC. It encodes CASSTGGNYGYTF.

This chain connects TRBV3-1 (or the pseudogene TRBV3-2) to TRBJ2-1; D ambiguous. CDR1 is LGHDT and CDR2 is YNNKEL in the germline V gene (reference sequence). This CDR3 contains 14 residues. Trimming shortened V by 4 bases and J by 8 bases, and 15 bases separated the two germline ends. The CDR3 spells CASSRSSPTDEQFF. CDR3 DNA: TGTGCCAGCAGCCGTAGCAGCCCTACTGATGAGCAGTTCTTC.

The CDR3 DNA follows: TGCGCCAGCAGCTCCGCCGGGACTAGCCTCAATGAGCAGTTCTTC. Encoded protein: CASSSAGTSLNEQFF. The rearrangement links TRBV5-1 to TRBJ2-1, with 9 bases lining up with TRBD2. Germline V gene data show CDR1 as SGHRS and CDR2 as YFSETQ. With V trimmed by 3 bases and J by 6 bases, 7 bases remained unmatched. The CDR3 is 15 residues long.

This clone was seen more than once but under ten times. This sequence joins TRBV5-4 and TRBJ2-7; 10 bases align to TRBD1. The CDR3 extends over 15 amino acids. Germline assignment: CDR1 SGHNT and CDR2 YYREEE (reference sequence). V lost 4 bases and J lost 7; bases outside the gene matches: 11. The DNA for the CDR3 is TGTGCCAGCAGCCCCGGGACAGGGGCCCGGGAGGAGCAGTACTTC. It translates to CASSPGTGAREEQYF. The complete variable domain, with remaining parts taken from reference TRBV5-4 and TRBJ2-7, reads ETGVTQSPTHLIKTRGQQVTLRCSSQSGHNTVSWYQQALGQGPQFIFQYYREEENGRGNFPPRFSGLQFPNYSSELNVNALELDDSALYLCASSPGTGAREEQYFGPGTRLTVT.

This chain uses TRBV5-1 with TRBJ2-5, with 8 bases fitting TRBD1. CDR1 and CDR2 from the germline V gene are SGHRS and YFSETQ. This CDR3 has 16 residues. Trimming took 0 bases from V and 5 from J; bases not matched to a gene: 9. CDR3 coding DNA: TGCGCCAGCAGCTTGGATGTGAACAGGGGGTTGGAGACCCAGTACTTC. Protein product: CASSLDVNRGLETQYF.

Written as DNA, the CDR3 is TGTGCCAGCAGCCTAACTAGTAATGAGCAGTTCTTC. Translating it yields CASSLTSNEQFF. The V gene is TRBV5-4, the J gene TRBJ2-1; D is possibly TRBD2 (5 bases). Germline V CDR1 and CDR2: SGHNT, YYREEE (reference sequence). With 4 bases removed from V and 7 bases from J, the gap between germline ends came to 9 bases. The CDR3 consists of 12 residues.

V usage is TRBV6-2 or TRBV6-3 and J usage is TRBJ2-3, with 14 bases matching TRBD2. This CDR3 is built from 16 residues. J was trimmed by 6 bases and V by 5 bases; bases with no gene match: 7. Germline values: CDR1 MNHEY, CDR2 SVGEGT. The CDR3 sequence is CASSPGTSGSGDTQYF. The CDR3 nucleotides are TGTGCCAGCAGTCCCGGGACTAGCGGGAGTGGGGATACGCAGTATTTT.

This chain connects TRBV3-1 (or the pseudogene TRBV3-2) to TRBJ2-1; no clear D gene. Trimming took off 1 base at V and 0 bases at J, with 10 bases between the two ends. This CDR3 comprises 16 residues. CDR1 and CDR2 from the germline V gene are LGHDT and YNNKEL (reference sequence). The chain's CDR3 is CASSQVPPSSYNEQFF. In nucleotides, the CDR3 is TGTGCCAGCAGCCAAGTACCCCCCAGCTCCTACAATGAGCAGTTCTTC.

This sequence joins TRBV9 and TRBJ2-2; 9 nucleotides match TRBD1. CDR1 SGDLS and CDR2 YYNGEE come from the germline V gene. Trimming took 1 base from V and 4 from J; bases not matched to a gene: 5. The length of the CDR3 is 16 residues. The CDR3 loop reads CASSVKGTGPTGELFF. DNA for the CDR3: TGTGCCAGCAGCGTAAAAGGGACAGGGCCCACCGGGGAGCTGTTTTTT.

The table lists this clone with a count of one. The chain joins TRBV4-1 to TRBJ2-7; no firm D call. This CDR3 region has 16 residues. Germline loops: CDR1 MGHRA, CDR2 YSYEKL. The V gene lost 0 bases and the J gene lost 0 bases, with 12 bases spanning the gap. The CDR3 sequence: CASSQDRSKSSYEQYF. CDR3 sequence (DNA): TGCGCCAGCAGCCAAGATCGGTCCAAAAGCTCCTACGAGCAGTACTTC.

The CDR3 nucleotides read TGTGCCAGCAGCTGGACCGCGGGGGAGCAGTTCTTC. Translation gives CASSWTAGEQFF. This chain joins TRBV6-5 and TRBJ2-1; a possible D gene is TRBD2 (6 bases). Germline CDR1 reads MNHEY; CDR2 reads SVGAGI. V dropped 6 bases and J dropped 10 bases, with 13 bases sitting between them. The CDR3 is made up of 12 amino acids.

This clone was seen more than once but under ten times. The chain links TRBV6-2 or TRBV6-3 to TRBJ2-5; TRBD2 aligns across 11 bases. V shed 4 bases and J 3 bases; nucleotides not matched to a gene: 1. Per the germline V gene, CDR1 is MNHEY and CDR2 is SVGEGT. This CDR3 has 14 amino acids. This chain's CDR3 is CASSSGLAEETQYF. The CDR3 coding sequence is TGTGCCAGCAGTTCGGGACTAGCGGAAGAGACCCAGTACTTC.

The chain combines TRBV7-7 with TRBJ1-4; D remains ambiguous. There are 16 residues in the CDR3. Germline V gene lookup returns CDR1 SSHAT and CDR2 FNYEAQ (reference sequence). V was shortened by 3 bases and J by 8 bases, with 19 bases between the two germline ends. CDR3 sequence (DNA): TGTGCCAGCAGCTTTTCCCCCCTAGGGAGTGGGGAAAAACTGTTTTTT. Amino acids: CASSFSPLGSGEKLFF.

The chain couples TRBV29-1 to TRBJ2-7; TRBD2 matches at 14 bases. The V gene end was trimmed by 6 bases and the J gene end by 1 base; junction bases not matched to a gene: 11. CDR1 and CDR2 from the germline V gene are SQVTM and ANQGSEA. The CDR3 runs to 17 residues. The CDR3 reads CSVAGLAGGGYSYEQYF. CDR3 sequence (DNA): TGCAGCGTAGCCGGACTAGCGGGAGGAGGTTATTCCTACGAGCAGTACTTC.